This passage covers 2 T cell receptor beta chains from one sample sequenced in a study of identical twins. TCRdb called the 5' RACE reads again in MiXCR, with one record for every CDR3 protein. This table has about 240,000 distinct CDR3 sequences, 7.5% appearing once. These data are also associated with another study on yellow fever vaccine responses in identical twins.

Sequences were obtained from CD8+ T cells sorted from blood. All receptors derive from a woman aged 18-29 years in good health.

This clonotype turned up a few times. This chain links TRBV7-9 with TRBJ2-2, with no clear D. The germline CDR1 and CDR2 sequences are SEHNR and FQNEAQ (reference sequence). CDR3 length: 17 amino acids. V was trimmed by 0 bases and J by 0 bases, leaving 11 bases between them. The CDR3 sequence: CASSLAVAKANTGELFF. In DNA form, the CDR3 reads TGTGCCAGCAGCTTAGCCGTGGCCAAGGCGAACACCGGGGAGCTGTTTTTT.

The CDR3 loop reads CASSHRDRGGLGYEQFF. Here the CDR3 DNA reads TGTGCCAGCAGCCACCGGGACAGGGGTGGTTTGGGGTATGAGCAGTTCTTC. The chain recombines TRBV2 with TRBJ2-1; 10 bases map to TRBD1. Trimming cost V 6 bases and J 8 bases; bases outside gene matches: 16. From germline, CDR1 is SNHLY and CDR2 FYNNEI. The CDR3 runs to 17 residues.